This is a list of T cell receptor beta chains from one sample in a study of vaccination and CD4 T cells after COVID-19. TCRdb fed the PCR reads into MiXCR, producing one record per CDR3 protein. The data show about 15,000 distinct CDR3 sequences, around half seen once. These receptors' antigens are unknown. The source was CD4+ T cells from blood, cultured in vitro, collected before SARS-CoV-2 vaccination. These receptors all stem from a human donor who had recovered from COVID-19. The CDR3 runs from the conserved cysteine through the conserved F or W. A D gene is named only where the DNA matches it firmly. Not every row has a clone size; where given, it reads once, few, many or a size class.

clone_size d_call j_call v_call cdr3_nt cdr3_aa
. . TRBJ2-1 TRBV20-1 TGCAGTGCTAGACGCGGGGCGGAGTTCTACAATGAGCAGTTCTTC CSARRGAEFYNEQFF
. . TRBJ2-1 TRBV20-1 TGCAGTGCTAGAGACCTGACCAATGAGCAGTTCTTC CSARDLTNEQFF
. . TRBJ2-5 TRBV20-1 TGCAGTGCTGAGGGTCAAGAGACCCAGTACTTC CSAEGQETQYF
few . TRBJ2-5 TRBV6-1 TGTGCCAGCAGTGAATGGGGCATCCAAGAGACCCAGTACTTC CASSEWGIQETQYF
. . TRBJ1-1 TRBV28 TGTGCCAGCAGGATAATGAACACTGAAGCTTTCTTT CASRIMNTEAFF
few . TRBJ2-7 TRBV2 TGTGCCAGCAGCTTTTATGGAGGGGCTGGTAACGAGCAGTACTTC CASSFYGGAGNEQYF
few . TRBJ2-7 TRBV6-2/TRBV6-3 TGTGCCAGCAATGACATGGGGGGCTACGAGCAGTACTTC CASNDMGGYEQYF
few . TRBJ2-3 TRBV11-1 TGTGCCAGCAGCTTAGCTGCGGCTAGCGAGGATACGCAGTATTTT CASSLAAASEDTQYF
few TRBD1 TRBJ1-1 TRBV10-3 TGTGCCACCCACGGACAGGGCAATGTGGGCACTGAAGCTTTCTTT CATHGQGNVGTEAFF
. . TRBJ1-5 TRBV20-1 TGCAGTGCTAGTATCAGTTGGGATCAGCCCCAGCATTTT CSASISWDQPQHF
few TRBD1 TRBJ2-2 TRBV24-1 TGTGCCACCGGGACAGAGACCGGGGAGCTGTTTTTT CATGTETGELFF
few . TRBJ2-1 TRBV6-5 TGTGCCAGCAGTTACCTGGAGAGCTCCTACAATGAGCAGTTCTTC CASSYLESSYNEQFF
. TRBD1 TRBJ1-4 TRBV6-1 TGTGCCAGCAGTGAGGGGACCGGGACAGGGCGTGAAAAACTGTTTTTT CASSEGTGTGREKLFF